The TCR beta chain described here comes from a study of regulatory T cells in long-lasting Graves disease. Time point of the sample: newly diagnosed GD, antithyroid drugs for less than 3 months. Extracted RNA from PBMCs served as the source of the TCR library. Researchers made TCR beta libraries by using iRepertoire HTBI primers and running Arm-PCR on CDR3 regions. TCRdb reanalysed the multiplex PCR reads using MiXCR and keeps one entry per CDR3 protein. The table records 400,000 to 450,000 distinct CDR3 sequences, about 17% of them present only once. The sample was also linked to a second study, of T cells in Graves' hyperthyroidism and ophthalmopathy.

This sample comprised peripheral blood mononuclear cells (PBMCs), obtained at new diagnosis, from a patient treated with antithyroid drugs. This TCR was recovered from a woman aged 30 to 39 with Graves disease.

CDR3 residues: CASSSGTGISGELFF. The CDR3 coding sequence is TGTGCCAGCAGTTCCGGGACAGGGATAAGCGGGGAGCTGTTTTTT. V usage is TRBV6-5 and J usage is TRBJ2-2; 9 nucleotides line up with TRBD1. The germline gives CDR1 MNHEY, CDR2 SVGAGI. The CDR3 is 15 residues long. After removal of 4 bases from V and 7 bases from J, the junction contained 7 bases not matched to a gene.